These T cell receptor beta chains were read from a single sample in a study of cytomegalovirus exposure and HLA in healthy donors. The data were produced by immunoSEQ multiplex PCR, yet TCRdb's version contains in-frame clones alone and is incomplete. The sample's table shows 45,000 to 55,000 clones. What was sequenced was PBMCs. These receptors came from a man aged 35 to 55 in good health and CMV-seropositive. Each CDR3 is given with its conserved first and last residue. Fields, in order: CDR3 protein, CDR3 DNA, J gene, D gene, V gene. D genes are given only for firm matches.

cdr3_aa: CASSSGTGPSSSYNEQFF
cdr3_nt: TGTGCCAGCAGTTCCGGGACAGGGCCCTCCAGCTCCTACAATGAGCAGTTCTTC
j_call: TRBJ2-1
d_call: TRBD1
v_call: TRBV28

cdr3_aa: CASNRFAGGYNEQFF
cdr3_nt: TGTGCCAGCAACCGTTTTGCGGGGGGGTACAATGAGCAGTTCTTC
j_call: TRBJ2-1
d_call: TRBD2
v_call: TRBV5-8

cdr3_aa: CSVVDRGLAFF
cdr3_nt: TGCAGCGTTGTGGACAGGGGTTTAGCTTTCTTT
j_call: TRBJ1-1
d_call: TRBD1
v_call: TRBV29-1

cdr3_aa: CASSVGIQGVQETQYF
cdr3_nt: TGTGCCAGCAGCGTAGGAATACAGGGGGTCCAAGAGACCCAGTACTTC
j_call: TRBJ2-5
d_call: TRBD1
v_call: TRBV9

cdr3_aa: CASSSPGGGALSSRNEQFF
cdr3_nt: TGTGCCAGCAGTTCCCCCGGCGGGGGGGCCCTCTCGAGTCGCAATGAGCAGTTCTTC
j_call: TRBJ2-1
d_call: TRBD2
v_call: TRBV27

cdr3_aa: CASSLVGGRANGETQYF
cdr3_nt: TGCGCCAGCAGCTTGGTCGGCGGGAGGGCCAATGGAGAGACCCAGTACTTC
j_call: TRBJ2-5
d_call: TRBD2
v_call: TRBV5-1

cdr3_aa: CAISARLAGGYNEQFF
cdr3_nt: TGTGCCATCAGTGCCAGACTAGCGGGGGGTTACAATGAGCAGTTCTTC
j_call: TRBJ2-1
d_call: TRBD2
v_call: TRBV10-3

cdr3_aa: CASSRQGKETQYF
cdr3_nt: TGTGCCAGCAGTCGGCAGGGGAAAGAGACCCAGTACTTC
j_call: TRBJ2-5
d_call: .
v_call: TRBV6-6

cdr3_aa: CATPGNEQFF
cdr3_nt: TGTGCCACCCCCGGCAATGAGCAGTTCTTC
j_call: TRBJ2-1
d_call: .
v_call: TRBV21-1

cdr3_aa: CASGDRGHF
cdr3_nt: TGTGCCAGTGGGGACAGGGGGCACTTC
j_call: TRBJ2-7
d_call: TRBD1
v_call: TRBV7-9

cdr3_aa: CASSFYGLDADTQYF
cdr3_nt: TGTGCCAGCAGCTTCTACGGACTAGATGCAGATACGCAGTATTTT
j_call: TRBJ2-3
d_call: TRBD2
v_call: TRBV7-3

cdr3_aa: CASISSNTEAFF
cdr3_nt: TGTGCCAGTATAAGCTCGAACACTGAAGCTTTCTTT
j_call: TRBJ1-1
d_call: .
v_call: TRBV19

cdr3_aa: CASSLRFFRGKAGAFF
cdr3_nt: TGTGCCAGCAGCTTAAGATTCTTCAGGGGGAAGGCGGGAGCTTTCTTT
j_call: TRBJ1-1
d_call: TRBD1
v_call: TRBV11-2

cdr3_aa: CASSLEPGGDQPQHF
cdr3_nt: TGTGCCAGCTCACTCGAGCCAGGGGGCGATCAGCCCCAGCATTTT
j_call: TRBJ1-5
d_call: TRBD1
v_call: TRBV18

cdr3_aa: CASSPLSDTQYF
cdr3_nt: TGTGCCAGCAGCCCCCTATCAGATACGCAGTATTTT
j_call: TRBJ2-3
d_call: .
v_call: TRBV7-9

cdr3_aa: CASSLRTSGSNEQFF
cdr3_nt: TGTGCCAGCAGCCTGAGGACTAGCGGGAGTAATGAGCAGTTCTTC
j_call: TRBJ2-1
d_call: TRBD2
v_call: TRBV4-2

cdr3_aa: CASSPDGGDEQFF
cdr3_nt: TGTGCCAGCAGCCCCGACGGGGGGGATGAGCAGTTCTTC
j_call: TRBJ2-1
d_call: TRBD2
v_call: TRBV7-9

cdr3_aa: CASSGYYEQYF
cdr3_nt: TGTGCCAGCAGTGGGTACTATGAGCAGTACTTC
j_call: TRBJ2-7
d_call: .
v_call: TRBV6-1

cdr3_aa: CASSTPGQGALEQYF
cdr3_nt: TGTGCCAGCAGTACCCCGGGACAGGGGGCCTTAGAGCAGTACTTC
j_call: TRBJ2-7
d_call: TRBD1
v_call: TRBV28

cdr3_aa: CASSLANYGYTF
cdr3_nt: TGTGCCAGTAGTCTCGCTAACTATGGCTACACCTTC
j_call: TRBJ1-2
d_call: .
v_call: TRBV19

cdr3_aa: CASSQDPTGGNEQYF
cdr3_nt: TGTGCCAGCAGCCAAGACCCGACAGGGGGCAACGAGCAGTACTTC
j_call: TRBJ2-7
d_call: TRBD1
v_call: TRBV4-2

cdr3_aa: CASSVGGTSEYEQYF
cdr3_nt: TGTGCCAGCAGCGTAGGGGGGACTAGCGAGTACGAGCAGTACTTC
j_call: TRBJ2-7
d_call: TRBD2
v_call: TRBV9

cdr3_aa: CASSLGTGYDYGYTF
cdr3_nt: TGCGCCAGCAGCTTAGGGACAGGGTATGACTATGGCTACACCTTC
j_call: TRBJ1-2
d_call: TRBD1
v_call: TRBV5-1

cdr3_aa: CASSFNSYQETQYF
cdr3_nt: TGTGCCAGCAGCTTTAACTCGTACCAAGAGACCCAGTACTTC
j_call: TRBJ2-5
d_call: .
v_call: TRBV9

cdr3_aa: CASSLAGGQPQHF
cdr3_nt: TGTGCCAGCAGCTTAGCAGGTGGCCAGCCCCAGCATTTT
j_call: TRBJ1-5
d_call: .
v_call: TRBV11-2

cdr3_aa: CASAMGTTYEQYF
cdr3_nt: TGCGCCAGCGCTATGGGGACAACCTACGAGCAGTACTTC
j_call: TRBJ2-7
d_call: .
v_call: TRBV4-1

cdr3_aa: CASSVPGQGAFF
cdr3_nt: TGTGCCAGCAGCGTGCCAGGGCAAGGAGCTTTCTTT
j_call: TRBJ1-1
d_call: .
v_call: TRBV9

cdr3_aa: CAWNRDRNTGELFF
cdr3_nt: TGTGCCTGGAACCGGGACAGGAACACCGGGGAGCTGTTTTTT
j_call: TRBJ2-2
d_call: TRBD1
v_call: TRBV30